The 29 T cell receptor beta chains below come from one sample, sequenced in a study of blood T cell repertoires in COVID-19. The method was immunoSEQ multiplex PCR; TCRdb's version includes in-frame clones alone and lacks a portion of them. Counted here are 130,000 to 150,000 clones, roughly 77% occurring once; the ten biggest clones make up roughly 4.9%. Input material: peripheral blood. These receptors came from a woman between 70 and 85 years old with COVID-19, enrolled during active disease.

The CDR3 DNA reads as TGTGCCAGCAGCGTGGACAGTGGGGCCGGGGAGCTGTTTTTT. The encoded protein is CASSVDSGAGELFF. This chain connects TRBV7-2 to TRBJ2-2; a possible D gene is TRBD1 (6 bases). The CDR3 runs 14 residues. V was cut by 5 bases and J by 6 bases, with 13 bases left in between. The germline V gene has CDR1 SGHTA and CDR2 FQGNSA. Complete variable domain (other parts from reference TRBV7-2 and TRBJ2-2): GAGVSQSPSNKVTEKGKDVELRCDPISGHTALYWYRQSLGQGLEFLIYFQGNSAPDKSGLPSDRFSAERTGGSVSTLTIQRTQQEDSAVYLCASSVDSGAGELFFGEGSRLTVL.

The CDR3 DNA sequence: TGTGCCAGCAGCCAGACAGTTTTTGGCAATCAGCCCCAGCATTTT. It translates to CASSQTVFGNQPQHF. V and J are TRBV7-2 and TRBJ1-5; tentative D call: TRBD1 (5 bases). The V and J ends lost 5 bases and 2 bases respectively, with 13 bases between them. There are 15 residues in the CDR3. CDR1 is SGHTA, CDR2 FQGNSA, per germline.

There are a few counts of this clone. The chain has TRBV11-2 and TRBJ1-1, with D perhaps TRBD1 (6 bases). CDR3 length: 13 residues. Deletions cut 6 bases from V and 5 bases from J, with 13 bases between. Germline CDR1 is SGHAT and CDR2 is FQNNGV. CDR3 bases: TGTGCCAGCAGAGGCGTTACAGGGACTGAAGCTTTCTTT. Amino acid sequence: CASRGVTGTEAFF.

The chain carries TRBV2 and TRBJ2-2; 8 bases are a match to TRBD2. CDR3 length: 16 residues. CDR1 is SNHLY and CDR2 is FYNNEI in the germline V gene. The junction had 1 base not matched to a gene; V was cut back by 1 base and J by 0 bases. CDR3 sequence: CASSEEAGANTGELFF. CDR3 nucleotides: TGTGCCAGCAGTGAAGAAGCGGGGGCGAACACCGGGGAGCTGTTTTTT.

The V call is TRBV5-1, the J call TRBJ2-3; maybe TRBD1 (6 bases). The CDR3 has 13 amino acids. Trimming removed 5 bases from V and 1 base from J, with 8 bases in between. Per germline, CDR1 SGHRS and CDR2 YFSETQ. CDR3 DNA sequence: TGCGCCAGCAGAGCAGGGGGCACAGATACGCAGTATTTT. This codes for CASRAGGTDTQYF.

This chain connects TRBV15 to TRBJ1-2; 9 bases are shared with TRBD1. The germline gives CDR1 LNHNV, CDR2 YYDKDF (reference sequence). The V segment lost 0 bases and the J segment 2 bases; nucleotides outside the gene matches: 4. The CDR3 loop spans 16 amino acids. CDR3 loop: CATSRDQTGGNYGYTF. The CDR3 nucleotides are TGTGCCACCAGCAGAGATCAGACAGGGGGAAACTATGGCTACACCTTC. The variable domain in full, completed from reference TRBV15 and TRBJ1-2, reads DAMVIQNPRYQVTQFGKPVTLSCSQTLNHNVMYWYQQKSSQAPKLLFHYYDKDFNNEADTPDNFQSRRPNTSFCFLDIRSPGLGDTAMYLCATSRDQTGGNYGYTFGSGTRLTVV.

V usage is TRBV7-9 and J usage is TRBJ1-1; D uncertain. Germline V gene data show CDR1 as SEHNR and CDR2 as FQNEAQ (reference sequence). V shed 6 bases and J shed 7 bases, with 15 bases lying between them. The CDR3 extends over 13 amino acids. The CDR3 DNA sequence: TGTGCCAGCAGTGGGATTGGGGAGGGTGAAGCTTTCTTT. Protein: CASSGIGEGEAFF.

The chain joins TRBV24-1 to TRBJ2-3; TRBD2 aligns across 15 bases. The V segment lost 9 bases and the J segment 4 bases; nucleotides outside the gene matches: 10. The germline gives CDR1 KGHDR, CDR2 SFDVKD. CDR3 length equals 17 residues. CDR3 in DNA: TGTGCCACCGCCCCCGGGACTAGCGGGGGGCCCCCAGATACGCAGTATTTT. Translation: CATAPGTSGGPPDTQYF.

The chain recombines TRBV5-5 with TRBJ1-1; D gene uncertain. The CDR3 length is 14 residues. Germline V gene lookup returns CDR1 SGHKS and CDR2 YYEKEE (reference sequence). V lost 4 bases to trimming and J lost 6 bases, with 16 bases between them. This CDR3 reads CASSLDILYPEAFF. The CDR3 coding sequence is TGTGCCAGCAGCCTTGACATTCTTTATCCTGAAGCTTTCTTT.

The V gene is TRBV11-2, the J gene TRBJ2-7; D is possibly TRBD1 (6 bases). The CDR3 has 15 residues. Germline V gives CDR1 SGHAT, CDR2 FQNNGV. Trimming left V 1 base short and J 3 bases short, with 13 bases between. For the CDR3, the DNA is TGTGCCAGCAGCTTAGGCTGGGGACACTTCTACGAGCAGTACTTC. Protein sequence: CASSLGWGHFYEQYF.

This clone has only one observation. The chain joins TRBV4-2 to TRBJ2-7; D is possibly TRBD2 (7 bases). The CDR3 totals 15 residues. Per the germline V gene, CDR1 is LGHNA and CDR2 is YNFKEQ. V lost 2 bases and J 0 bases, leaving 11 bases between the germline ends. The CDR3 region is CASSQTGGGSYEQYF. CDR3 nucleotide sequence: TGTGCCAGCAGCCAAACGGGGGGCGGCTCCTACGAGCAGTACTTC.

J is TRBJ1-1 and V is TRBV19; no reliable D call. CDR3 length: 17 residues. V was shortened by 11 bases and J by 4 bases, with 29 bases between the two germline ends. Germline CDR1 and CDR2: LNHDA and SQIVND (reference sequence). The CDR3 region has the DNA TGTGCCTCCCATCAAGTGATCGGAGGTGTAGGAGTCACTGAAGCTTTCTTT. This codes for CASHQVIGGVGVTEAFF.

The V and J genes are TRBV28 and TRBJ1-1; no reliable D call. CDR1 MDHEN and CDR2 SYDVKM come from the germline V gene. This CDR3 is built from 14 residues. Trimming shortened V by 1 base and J by 11 bases, and 17 bases separated the two germline ends. The CDR3 sequence: CASSLSEVGAWAFF. The CDR3 coding sequence is TGTGCCAGCAGTTTATCCGAGGTAGGAGCATGGGCTTTCTTT.

This clone was found a few times. The chain combines TRBV19 with TRBJ2-7; maybe TRBD1 (6 bases). V was pared by 8 bases and J by 3 bases, with 14 bases between. CDR3 length: 13 amino acids. Germline CDR1 and CDR2: LNHDA and SQIVND (reference sequence). The CDR3 loop reads CASSGTPNYEQYF. DNA for the CDR3: TGTGCCAGTTCCGGGACACCAAACTACGAGCAGTACTTC.

The J gene is TRBJ2-5, the V gene TRBV10-3, with TRBD2 matching 8 bases. V shed 6 bases, J shed 5 bases, and the junction held 17 bases outside the gene matches. This CDR3 has 17 amino acids. CDR1 ENHRY and CDR2 SYGVKD come from the germline V gene. The CDR3: CAIRKYGGADGGETQYF. CDR3 sequence (DNA): TGTGCCATCAGGAAGTACGGGGGGGCCGACGGGGGTGAGACCCAGTACTTC.

V and J are TRBV15 and TRBJ1-1, with D uncertain. The length of the CDR3 is 14 residues. The V end lost 3 bases, the J end lost 0 bases, and 8 bases lay between the germline ends. From germline, CDR1 is LNHNV and CDR2 YYDKDF (reference sequence). This CDR3 reads CATSSRTVNTEAFF. The CDR3 DNA reads as TGTGCCACCAGCAGTCGAACGGTGAACACTGAAGCTTTCTTT.

This clone was picked up a small number of times. V and J are TRBV19 and TRBJ1-5, with 7 positions matching TRBD1. The trim removed 4 bases at V and 9 bases at J, leaving 12 bases unmatched. The CDR3 has 15 residues. The germline gives CDR1 LNHDA, CDR2 SQIVND (reference sequence). CDR3 sequence: CASSTAGQLDVPQHF. CDR3 coding DNA: TGTGCCAGTAGTACCGCGGGACAGCTCGACGTGCCCCAGCATTTT.

The V and J genes are TRBV5-6 and TRBJ2-6, with TRBD2 as a possible D gene (6 bases). Trimming stripped 3 bases from V and 0 bases from J, with 16 bases between. Germline loops: CDR1 SGHDT, CDR2 YYEEEE. The CDR3 runs 18 residues. CDR3 sequence: CASSSLPLGGSGANVLTF. The CDR3 DNA reads TGTGCCAGCAGCTCCCTGCCCCTCGGGGGCTCTGGGGCCAACGTCCTGACTTTC.

This clone showed up just a few times. The chain joins TRBV7-8 to TRBJ2-7; weak D call: TRBD1 (5 bases). Trimming removed 5 bases at V and 5 bases at J, with 19 bases between. CDR1 is SGHVS, CDR2 FQNEAQ, per germline. The CDR3 has 15 amino acids. CDR3 coding DNA: TGTGCCAGCAGCCCAGTTAGGGGCAGGGATCACGAGCAGTACTTC. Amino acid sequence: CASSPVRGRDHEQYF.

This clone is deemed medium-sized. The CDR3 DNA is TGTGCCAGCTCACCAGTAGGACAGGGGGGCAATCAGCCCCAGCATTTT. Its translation is CASSPVGQGGNQPQHF. This rearrangement joins TRBV18 to TRBJ1-5, with 10 bases identical to TRBD1. The CDR3 has 16 amino acids. The V and J ends lost 2 bases and 2 bases, in that order; junction bases with no gene match: 3. In germline, CDR1 is KGHSH, CDR2 LQKENI. Based on the CDR3 plus reference TRBV18 and TRBJ1-5, the full variable domain is NAGVMQNPRHLVRRRGQEARLRCSPMKGHSHVYWYRQLPEEGLKFMVYLQKENIIDESGMPKERFSAEFPKEGPSILRIQQVVRGDSAAYFCASSPVGQGGNQPQHFGDGTRLSIL.

The sample holds one count of this clone. This chain links TRBV2 with TRBJ1-2; TRBD1 might be the D (6 bases). Trimming stripped 7 bases from V and 3 bases from J, with 18 bases between. The CDR3 contains 15 residues. CDR1 and CDR2 (germline): SNHLY, FYNNEI. CDR3 DNA sequence: TGTGCCAGCACCCAACGGGGGGGCGGGGACTATGGCTACACCTTC. Translated: CASTQRGGGDYGYTF.

The rearrangement joins TRBV9 to TRBJ1-4; the D gene is possibly TRBD1 (5 bases). Germline CDR1 SGDLS, CDR2 YYNGEE. The V gene lost 3 bases and the J gene lost 7 bases, with 10 bases spanning the gap. The length of the CDR3 is 13 residues. CDR3 region: CASSGPGGEKLFF. For the CDR3, the DNA is TGTGCCAGCAGCGGGCCCGGGGGTGAAAAACTGTTTTTT.

This chain joins TRBV4-3 and TRBJ2-2, with 11 bases identical to TRBD1. Germline V gives CDR1 LGHNA, CDR2 YSLEER. J gave up 5 bases and V 0 bases, and 17 bases lay outside the gene matches. The CDR3 sequence is 21 residues long. In nucleotides, the CDR3 is TGCGCCAGCAGCCAAGAATGGGCCATAGGACAGGGGGCTGTGAGGACCGGGGAGCTGTTTTTT. Protein product: CASSQEWAIGQGAVRTGELFF.

This rearrangement joins TRBV18 to TRBJ1-1; D not resolved. The CDR3 loop spans 13 amino acids. V lost 3 bases and J 0 bases, leaving 5 bases between the germline ends. The germline gives CDR1 KGHSH, CDR2 LQKENI. The CDR3 DNA follows: TGTGCCAGCTCACCGGAGGTGAACACTGAAGCTTTCTTT. It is translated as CASSPEVNTEAFF.

The chain recombines TRBV3-1 (or the pseudogene TRBV3-2) with TRBJ2-5; 8 positions agree with TRBD1. V lost 4 bases and J lost 5; bases outside the gene matches: 6. This CDR3 has 14 amino acids. The germline gives CDR1 LGHDT, CDR2 YNNKEL (reference sequence). The CDR3 nucleotides read TGTGCCAGCAGCCCGACAGGGGTGGGGGAGACCCAGTACTTC. Encoded protein: CASSPTGVGETQYF.

The chain carries TRBV7-3 and TRBJ2-5, with D tentatively TRBD2 (6 bases). The CDR3 is 13 residues long. V lost 4 bases and J lost 4, with 10 bases in between. Germline V gives CDR1 SGHTA, CDR2 FQGTGA. As DNA, the CDR3 is TGTGCCAGCAGCTACCGGGGAGGAGAGACCCAGTACTTC. The encoded protein is CASSYRGGETQYF.

The rearrangement links TRBV20-1 to TRBJ2-2; D uncertain. CDR3 size: 11 residues. Germline lookup yields CDR1 DFQATT and CDR2 SNEGSKA (reference sequence). V was trimmed by 6 bases and J by 7 bases, leaving 9 bases between them. The CDR3 is CSAPKFGELFF. For the CDR3, the DNA is TGCAGTGCGCCTAAGTTCGGGGAGCTGTTTTTT.

This clone was observed at least ten times. This chain connects TRBV3-1 (or the pseudogene TRBV3-2) to TRBJ1-2; no firm D call. CDR3 length equals 14 residues. The V end lost 0 bases, the J end lost 5 bases, and 10 bases lay between the germline ends. In germline, CDR1 is LGHDT, CDR2 YNNKEL (reference sequence). The CDR3 nucleotides are TGTGCCAGCAGCCAAGATACCGGGTCATATGGCTACACCTTC. Its protein is CASSQDTGSYGYTF.

A remark on this clone: A read error may produce the germline difference seen at one junction end. CDR3 sequence (DNA): TGTGCCAGCAGCGATTTTAGCGGGGGGCTCTCCAACGAGCAGTACTTC. Translation: CASSDFSGGLSNEQYF. The V gene is TRBV5-6, the J gene TRBJ2-7, with TRBD2 matching 10 bases. The CDR3 sequence is 16 residues long. The germline V gene has CDR1 SGHDT and CDR2 YYEEEE.